This T cell receptor beta chain comes out of a study of blood T cell repertoires in COVID-19. Background on the study: Acute and convalescent COVID-19 samples came from the United States, Italy and Spain. Nucleic acid was either cDNA or gDNA, and it came from T cells, B-cell-depleted T cells, or PBMCs.

The CDR3 length is 13 residues. The V gene lost 3 bases and the J gene lost 3 bases, with 8 bases spanning the gap. In the authors' methods: Amplifying reference gene primers gave estimates of nucleated cell counts. This table comes from immunoSEQ multiplex PCR, and its TCRdb copy is limited to in-frame clones, with some not included. Clone size and V and J calls were adopted from that table, with D and trimming inferred from the DNA. The data show 200,000 to 250,000 clones, roughly 84% seen once. The chain is built from TRBV12-3 or TRBV12-4 and TRBJ2-5; no clear D. The clonotype comes from an elderly woman with acute or convalescent COVID-19. Sequencing input: peripheral blood. The CDR3 sequence is CASSFRAEETQYF. In DNA, the CDR3 is TGTGCCAGCAGTTTCCGAGCCGAAGAGACCCAGTACTTC.